The clone carrying this TCR beta chain has a count of ten or more. What it recognizes is unknown. This record belongs to a study of blood T cells in healthy people across ages. Study-level background: Template switching captured about one barcoded beta molecule per two T cells. Notes on the study in general: Observed TCR beta diversity showed a strong correlation with the percentage of naive T cells as measured by flow cytometry.

Russia was home to the donors, healthy Caucasian individuals aged about 6 to 90. PCR was performed a second time for about 7 to 12 cycles using a sample-barcoded 5' primer and a J-beta primer mix. TCRdb reprocessed the 5' RACE reads via MiXCR and lists one record per CDR3 protein. Of 1,800,000 or so distinct CDR3 sequences detected, about 39% appear once; the ten largest clones hold more than 20%. This CDR3 spans 14 amino acids. Trimming removed 4 bases at V and 3 bases at J, with 12 bases between. The sample consisted of blood. J is TRBJ2-5 and V is TRBV12-3 or TRBV12-4; D is possibly TRBD1 (6 bases). The clonotype was recovered from a human donor in good health. This chain's CDR3 is CASSSTNREETQYF. DNA for the CDR3: TGTGCCAGCAGTTCCACGAACAGGGAAGAGACCCAGTACTTC.